Listed here are 27 T cell receptor beta chains from one sample, sequenced in a study of cytomegalovirus exposure and HLA in healthy donors. A multiplex PCR was run with 60 Vbeta primers and 13 Jbeta primers. Data came from immunoSEQ multiplex PCR; TCRdb stores just in-frame clones and leaves some out. The table records roughly 130,000 clones, 80% of them present only once. Sequencing was carried out using PBMCs. All receptors come from a middle-aged man in good health and CMV-seronegative.

This clone was observed a single time. The CDR3 DNA sequence: TGTGCCAGCAGTGCCTACAGCTACCCTAAGCTTGGCAATCAGCCCCAGCATTTT. Translation gives CASSAYSYPKLGNQPQHF. The V gene is TRBV28, the J gene TRBJ1-5, with D hard to call. The germline V and J ends were trimmed by 5 bases and 2 bases, with 22 bases remaining between them. CDR1 and CDR2 from the germline V gene are MDHEN and SYDVKM. The CDR3 totals 18 residues.

This clone was counted a few times. Other DNA sequences in this specimen translate into the identical CDR3. The chain uses TRBV6-5 and TRBJ2-3, with D possibly being TRBD2 (5 bases). V dropped 6 bases and J dropped 2 bases, with 9 bases sitting between them. The CDR3 sequence is 13 residues long. CDR1 is MNHEY and CDR2 is SVGAGI in the germline V gene. In DNA form, the CDR3 reads TGTGCCAGCAGGGTGGGAGTCACAGATACGCAGTATTTT. Its protein product is CASRVGVTDTQYF.

The rearrangement links TRBV6-4 to TRBJ1-2, with D possibly matching TRBD1 (5 bases). The V gene's germline CDR1 is MRHNA and CDR2 SNTAGT. The germline V and J ends were trimmed by 3 bases and 4 bases, with 9 bases remaining between them. This CDR3 contains 13 residues. The CDR3 DNA reads as TGTGCCAGCAGTGATCAGGGCGGCTATGGCTACACCTTC. Translation gives CASSDQGGYGYTF.

In this sample, this clone turned up once. The chain recombines TRBV15 with TRBJ2-7; the D gene is possibly TRBD1 (6 bases). The CDR3 is 15 residues long. Germline V gene sequence: CDR1 LNHNV, CDR2 YYDKDF (reference sequence). The V end was cut by 0 bases, the J end by 1 base, with 10 bases between. The CDR3 here is CATSREGTPSYEQYF. DNA for the CDR3: TGTGCCACCAGCAGAGAGGGGACACCGTCCTACGAGCAGTACTTC.

This chain links TRBV19 with TRBJ2-7, with TRBD1 matching over 9 bases. In germline, CDR1 is LNHDA, CDR2 SQIVND (reference sequence). The CDR3 has 13 amino acids. V lost 9 bases and J lost 2; bases outside the gene matches: 5. In nucleotides, the CDR3 is TGTGCCAGCGGACAGGGGCTAACCTACGAGCAGTACTTC. Translated, it gives CASGQGLTYEQYF.

V is TRBV11-3 and J is TRBJ1-1, with 7 bases that match TRBD1. Germline CDR1 reads SGHNT; CDR2 reads YENEEA. V lost 4 bases and J lost 9; bases outside the gene matches: 8. This CDR3 spans 13 amino acids. CDR3 coding DNA: TGTGCCAGCAGCTCCGACAGGGAGACGAAAGCTTTCTTT. Protein sequence: CASSSDRETKAFF.

The chain carries TRBV2 and TRBJ2-7; TRBD1 matches 12 bases. The CDR3 runs to 17 residues. Germline CDR1 reads SNHLY; CDR2 reads FYNNEI. J was trimmed by 4 bases and V by 5 bases; bases with no gene match: 12. CDR3 bases: TGTGCCAGCAGTCCTGGGACAGGGGGCGCATTCCCTTACGAGCAGTACTTC. Translating gives CASSPGTGGAFPYEQYF.

The chain combines TRBV6-6 with TRBJ1-2, with no clear D. V lost 2 bases and J 6 bases, leaving 10 bases between the germline ends. The germline V gene has CDR1 MNHNY and CDR2 SVGAGI (reference sequence). This CDR3 spans 13 amino acids. The CDR3 DNA reads TGTGCCAGCAGTTACGGAGGGCAGGATGGCTACACCTTC. Amino acids: CASSYGGQDGYTF.

V and J are TRBV6-5 and TRBJ2-3; 9 bases match TRBD2. CDR1 and CDR2 from the germline V gene are MNHEY and SVGAGI. Trimming cost V 4 bases and J 4 bases; bases outside gene matches: 6. CDR3 length: 15 residues. The CDR3 coding sequence is TGTGCCAGCAGTTTTAGCGGGGGTACCTCAGATACGCAGTATTTT. It is translated as CASSFSGGTSDTQYF.

This clone was recorded only once. The V and J genes are TRBV27 and TRBJ2-7; a weak D match, TRBD1 (5 bases). Looked up from germline, CDR1 is MNHEY and CDR2 is SMNVEV (reference sequence). The CDR3 runs 15 residues. V lost 6 bases and J 2 bases, leaving 17 bases between the germline ends. In DNA form, the CDR3 reads TGTGCCAGCAGCCCGACAGAGCTCCTAGCCTACGAGCAGTACTTC. Translating it yields CASSPTELLAYEQYF.

The chain recombines TRBV4-1 with TRBJ2-7, with 9 bases that match TRBD1. The CDR3 extends over 15 amino acids. V lost 4 bases to trimming and J lost 3 bases; unmatched junction nucleotides: 7. Per the germline V gene, CDR1 is MGHRA and CDR2 is YSYEKL. The CDR3 DNA sequence: TGCGCCAGCAGCCGAGGGACAGGGACTTTCTACGAGCAGTACTTC. It specifies CASSRGTGTFYEQYF.

The V call is TRBV5-1, the J call TRBJ1-1; perhaps TRBD1 as D (6 bases). V lost 4 bases to trimming and J lost 5 bases, with 21 bases between them. Germline CDR1 and CDR2: SGHRS and YFSETQ. CDR3 length equals 16 residues. The CDR3 DNA reads as TGCGCCAGCAGCGGAGGGGGGGGTTTTAGTGGGACTGAAGCTTTCTTT. This gives the protein CASSGGGGFSGTEAFF.

V usage is TRBV5-1 and J usage is TRBJ2-3; tentatively, D is TRBD1 (6 bases). CDR1 and CDR2 from the germline V gene are SGHRS and YFSETQ. V was cut by 3 bases and J by 0 bases, with 11 bases left in between. This CDR3 has 15 amino acids. In DNA, the CDR3 is TGCGCCAGCAGCTCGGACAGCACTAGCACAGATACGCAGTATTTT. Residues: CASSSDSTSTDTQYF.

V is TRBV2 and J is TRBJ1-1, with TRBD1 matching 8 bases. V gave up 6 bases and J gave up 4 bases; unmatched junction bases: 7. This CDR3 has 14 residues. Germline CDR1 is SNHLY and CDR2 is FYNNEI. CDR3 DNA sequence: TGTGCCAGCAGAACTGGACAGGGTGGCACTGAAGCTTTCTTT. This encodes CASRTGQGGTEAFF.

This clone was counted a single time. J is TRBJ2-1 and V is TRBV15, with a weak D call TRBD2 (6 bases). CDR3 size: 17 residues. Germline CDR1 reads LNHNV; CDR2 reads YYDKDF (reference sequence). V lost 0 bases to trimming and J lost 3 bases, with 15 bases between them. The CDR3 loop is CATSRDVGLGNYNEQFF. CDR3 sequence (DNA): TGTGCCACCAGCAGAGATGTGGGACTCGGTAACTACAATGAGCAGTTCTTC.

A few counts support this clone. The CDR3 protein is CSASGVSYNEQFF. As DNA, the CDR3 is TGCAGCGCAAGCGGGGTCTCCTACAATGAGCAGTTCTTC. The rearrangement links TRBV29-1 to TRBJ2-1, with 7 bases aligning to TRBD2. This CDR3 is built from 13 residues. Germline-derived CDR1 and CDR2 are SQVTM and ANQGSEA. V lost 7 bases and J lost 0; bases outside the gene matches: 3.

This chain joins TRBV5-1 and TRBJ2-5, with 7 positions matching TRBD1. This CDR3 region has 14 residues. Per the germline V gene, CDR1 is SGHRS and CDR2 is YFSETQ. Trimming at V came to 3 bases and at J to 5 bases, leaving 7 bases not matched to a gene. DNA of the CDR3: TGCGCCAGCAGCTCTATACCGGGACAGGAGACCCAGTACTTC. Residues: CASSSIPGQETQYF.

The chain links TRBV4-1 to TRBJ2-1, with 7 bases identical to TRBD2. V dropped 0 bases and J dropped 6; count of bases not matched to a gene: 8. Per germline, CDR1 MGHRA and CDR2 YSYEKL. This CDR3 has 16 residues. CDR3 nucleotide sequence: TGCGCCAGCAGCCAAGATCAAGCGGGATCACGCAATGAGCAGTTCTTC. It yields the protein CASSQDQAGSRNEQFF.

The chain uses TRBV21-1 and TRBJ2-7; the listed D gene, TRBD1, was not tested against the DNA. TRBV21-1 is shown as a pseudogene. CDR3 size: 17 residues. CDR3 amino acids: CASSPRGGGQGVYEQYF. CDR3 in DNA: TGTGCCAGCAGCCCCCGGGGTGGGGGACAGGGTGTATACGAGCAGTACTTC.

The chain recombines TRBV6-1 with TRBJ2-7, with TRBD1 matching over 8 bases. Germline values: CDR1 MNHNS, CDR2 SASEGT. This CDR3 is built from 17 residues. V shed 1 base, J shed 2 bases, and the junction held 10 bases outside the gene matches. The CDR3 loop is CASSEGAGGALAYEQYF. The CDR3 region has the DNA TGTGCCAGCAGTGAAGGGGCAGGGGGCGCATTGGCCTACGAGCAGTACTTC.

The V gene is TRBV21-1, the J gene TRBJ2-3; the listed D gene, TRBD1, was not tested against the DNA. TRBV21-1 is labeled a pseudogene. The CDR3 length is 16 residues. The CDR3 protein is CASSKEGLPSTDTQYF. The DNA for the CDR3 is TGTGCCAGCAGCAAAGAGGGGCTGCCTAGCACAGATACGCAGTATTTT.

The genes are TRBV30 and TRBJ1-3, with 7 bases matching TRBD1. The J segment lost 1 base and the V segment lost 8 bases, leaving 5 bases of the junction unmatched. This CDR3 comprises 13 residues. Germline values: CDR1 GTSNPN, CDR2 SVGIG (reference sequence). Here the CDR3 DNA reads TGTGCCCGACAGGGAACATCTGGAAACACCATATATTTT. Translation: CARQGTSGNTIYF.

This sequence joins TRBV28 and TRBJ1-2; 7 bases are shared with TRBD1. The V gene end was trimmed by 5 bases and the J gene end by 4 bases; junction bases not matched to a gene: 10. This CDR3 contains 15 residues. Per germline, CDR1 MDHEN and CDR2 SYDVKM. CDR3 coding DNA: TGTGCCAGCAGTCCCCGGACAGGTTGGGGCTATGGCTACACCTTC. Amino acids: CASSPRTGWGYGYTF.

The chain recombines TRBV5-1 with TRBJ2-5; 7 bases match TRBD1. In germline, CDR1 is SGHRS, CDR2 YFSETQ. The CDR3 length is 16 residues. V shed 4 bases, J shed 1 base, and the junction held 10 bases outside the gene matches. The chain's CDR3 is CASSRGQTRTQETQYF. The CDR3 DNA reads as TGCGCCAGCAGCCGGGGACAGACGCGGACCCAAGAGACCCAGTACTTC.

This clone was detected only once. J is TRBJ1-2 and V is TRBV9; the D is unclear. CDR1 is SGDLS, CDR2 YYNGEE, per germline. This CDR3 comprises 17 residues. Trimming removed 4 bases at V and 1 base at J, with 20 bases between. CDR3 DNA sequence: TGTGCCAGCAGCCCCGCCCCCATGGTGGGCATTAACTATGGCTACACCTTC. Its protein is CASSPAPMVGINYGYTF.

J is TRBJ1-3 and V is TRBV9; 7 bases are shared with TRBD1. Germline V lookup: CDR1 SGDLS, CDR2 YYNGEE. This CDR3 comprises 16 residues. The V and J ends lost 3 bases and 1 base, in that order; junction bases with no gene match: 7. The CDR3 is CASSATTGFSGNTIYF. The CDR3 DNA reads as TGTGCCAGCAGCGCCACGACAGGGTTTTCTGGAAACACCATATATTTT.

In this sample, this clone turned up once. This chain connects TRBV28 to TRBJ2-7; the D gene is possibly TRBD1 (5 bases). Trimming cost V 8 bases and J 1 base, with 15 bases left between them. This CDR3 has 14 amino acids. Germline loops: CDR1 MDHEN, CDR2 SYDVKM. CDR3 sequence reads: CASARQGASYEQYF. The CDR3 DNA follows: TGTGCCAGCGCCAGGCAGGGCGCTTCCTACGAGCAGTACTTC.